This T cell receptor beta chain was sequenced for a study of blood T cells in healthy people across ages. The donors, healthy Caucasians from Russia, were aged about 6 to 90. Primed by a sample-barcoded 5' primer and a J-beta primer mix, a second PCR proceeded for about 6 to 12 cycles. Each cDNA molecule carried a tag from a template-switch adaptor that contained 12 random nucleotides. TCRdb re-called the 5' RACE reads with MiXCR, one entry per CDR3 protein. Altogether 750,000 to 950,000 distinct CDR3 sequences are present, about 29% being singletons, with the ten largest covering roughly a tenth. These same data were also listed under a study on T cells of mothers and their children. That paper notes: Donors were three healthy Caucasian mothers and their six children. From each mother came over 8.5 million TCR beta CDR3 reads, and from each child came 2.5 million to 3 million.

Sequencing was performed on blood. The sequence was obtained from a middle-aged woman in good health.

The CDR3, as DNA: TGTGCCAGCAGTTTCCCGGGGGGTGGAGAAGAGACCCAGTACTTC. Translated, it gives CASSFPGGGEETQYF. The genes are TRBV28 and TRBJ2-5; 7 bases fit TRBD2. J gave up 3 bases and V 3 bases, and 7 bases lay outside the gene matches. CDR1 is MDHEN and CDR2 is SYDVKM in the germline V gene. The CDR3 consists of 15 residues.